A selection of T cell receptor beta chains follows, all from one sample in a study of T cells in Graves' hyperthyroidism and ophthalmopathy. TCRdb ran MiXCR on the multiplex PCR reads and lists one entry per CDR3 protein. The table has hundreds of thousands of distinct CDR3 sequences, 30% to 40% seen once. The specimen was blood. These receptors were taken from a woman aged 40 to 50 with Graves' hyperthyroidism. CDR3s include the opening cysteine and the closing phenylalanine or tryptophan. The D gene is left open where the match is weak. For some rows the clone size is stated as once, few or many, or as a class when expanded; others skip it.

J gene | V gene | clone size | D gene | CDR3 protein | CDR3 DNA
TRBJ1-4 | TRBV6-2/TRBV6-3 | NA | TRBD1 | CASSYSIGQAYEKLFF | TGTGCCAGCAGTTACTCGATCGGACAGGCCTATGAAAAACTGTTTTTT
TRBJ1-5 | TRBV20-1 | NA | TRBD1 | CSARDRVYSNQPQHF | TGCAGTGCTAGGGACAGGGTCTATAGCAATCAGCCCCAGCATTTT
TRBJ1-6 | TRBV30 | NA | NA | CAWSVARTDNSPLHF | TGTGCCTGGAGTGTAGCCCGGACAGATAATTCACCCCTCCACTTT
TRBJ1-6 | TRBV7-9 | NA | NA | CASSLTMAGNSPLHF | TGTGCCAGCAGCTTGACCATGGCGGGTAATTCACCCCTCCACTTT
TRBJ2-7 | TRBV28 | NA | NA | CASSFSSQDGTYEQYF | TGTGCCAGCAGTTTTTCCTCTCAGGACGGAACCTACGAGCAGTACTTC
TRBJ1-4 | TRBV19 | NA | NA | CASSIGWAGTNEKLFF | TGTGCCAGTAGTATAGGATGGGCAGGGACTAATGAAAAACTGTTTTTT
TRBJ1-5 | TRBV10-3 | NA | NA | CAISAGYQPQHF | TGTGCCATCAGCGCAGGGTACCAGCCCCAGCATTTT
TRBJ2-7 | TRBV24-1 | few | NA | CASSPRRTEGEQYF | TGTGCCAGCTCACCGCGAAGGACAGAAGGGGAGCAGTACTTC
TRBJ2-7 | TRBV24-1 | few | NA | CASSFTRSYEQYF | TGTGCCAGCAGTTTTACCAGGTCCTACGAGCAGTACTTC
TRBJ2-5 | TRBV7-2 | NA | TRBD1 | CASSLSAGQGRGTQYF | TGTGCCAGCAGCTTATCAGCGGGACAGGGGAGGGGGACCCAGTACTTC
TRBJ1-2 | TRBV28 | NA | NA | CASRTATNYGYTF | TGTGCCAGCAGGACAGCCACGAACTATGGCTACACCTTC
TRBJ2-7 | TRBV20-1 | few | NA | CSASPAADSYEQYF | TGCAGTGCTTCCCCGGCGGCAGACTCCTACGAGCAGTACTTC
TRBJ2-7 | TRBV25-1 | NA | TRBD1 | CASSQDRTGGGPQYF | TGTGCCAGCAGCCAAGACCGAACAGGGGGCGGACCCCAGTACTTC
TRBJ2-2 | TRBV7-9 | NA | TRBD1 | CASSWTGGYTGELFF | TGTGCCAGCAGCTGGACAGGGGGCTACACCGGGGAGCTGTTTTTT
TRBJ1-5 | TRBV12-3/TRBV12-4 | NA | NA | CASSLWRGETPQPQHF | TGTGCCAGCAGTTTATGGAGGGGGGAGACTCCTCAGCCCCAGCATTTT
TRBJ2-7 | TRBV10-3 | NA | TRBD1 | CAVERTGGRGEQYF | TGTGCCGTGGAGCGGACAGGGGGCAGAGGTGAGCAGTACTTC
TRBJ1-1 | TRBV9 | many | NA | CASSVTENTEAFF | TGTGCCAGCAGCGTAACAGAGAACACTGAAGCTTTCTTT
TRBJ2-2 | TRBV10-3 | many | TRBD2 | CLAGGNTGELFF | TGCCTGGCGGGAGGGAACACCGGGGAGCTGTTTTTT
TRBJ1-3 | TRBV15 | NA | NA | CATSIGSIGPVNTIYF | TGTGCCACCAGCATAGGATCGATCGGGCCGGTGAACACCATATATTTT
TRBJ1-5 | TRBV28 | few | NA | CASSPHYSNQPQHF | TGTGCCAGCAGCCCCCATTATAGCAATCAGCCCCAGCATTTT
TRBJ1-6 | TRBV12-3/TRBV12-4 | NA | NA | CASSLSGGGGGYNSPLHF | TGTGCCAGCAGTTTAAGCGGTGGAGGGGGAGGCTATAATTCACCCCTCCACTTT
TRBJ1-1 | TRBV12-3/TRBV12-4 | many | NA | CASVLSTEAFF | TGTGCCAGCGTCCTCAGCACTGAAGCTTTCTTT
TRBJ1-6 | TRBV5-1 | NA | TRBD1 | CASSGMTGGHNSPLHF | TGCGCCAGCAGCGGAATGACAGGGGGTCATAATTCACCCCTCCACTTT
TRBJ1-2 | TRBV20-1 | NA | NA | CSAPDGKSNYGYTF | TGCAGTGCCCCCGACGGCAAGTCTAACTATGGCTACACCTTC
TRBJ2-7 | TRBV25-1 | NA | NA | CASSAPTVTVALSYEQYF | TGTGCCAGCAGTGCTCCGACTGTTACGGTAGCGCTTTCCTACGAGCAGTACTTC
TRBJ1-3 | TRBV2 | NA | NA | CASSPRPGAGNTIYF | TGTGCCAGCAGCCCCAGGCCGGGGGCCGGAAACACCATATATTTT
TRBJ2-3 | TRBV7-7 | NA | NA | CASSLGIGSTADTQYF | TGTGCTAGCAGCTTAGGAATTGGGAGTACAGCAGATACGCAGTATTTT
TRBJ1-2 | TRBV2 | NA | TRBD1 | CASSERGHGYTF | TGTGCCAGCAGTGAAAGGGGGCATGGCTACACCTTC
TRBJ2-5 | TRBV20-1 | few | TRBD2 | CSATGLAVQETQYF | TGCAGTGCTACCGGACTAGCAGTACAAGAGACCCAGTACTTC
TRBJ2-7 | TRBV4-3 | NA | TRBD2 | CASSQAAGVRHEQYF | TGCGCCAGCAGCCAGGCAGCGGGAGTGCGGCACGAGCAGTACTTC
TRBJ1-1 | TRBV4-3 | many | NA | CASSQDRGSTEAFF | TGCGCCAGCAGCCAAGATAGGGGTAGCACTGAAGCTTTCTTT
TRBJ1-1 | TRBV5-1 | few | NA | CASTWGANTEAFF | TGCGCCAGCACCTGGGGAGCGAACACTGAAGCTTTCTTT
TRBJ1-2 | TRBV2 | NA | NA | CASSDAGNYGYTF | TGTGCTAGCAGTGATGCAGGGAACTATGGCTACACCTTC
TRBJ2-2 | TRBV2 | many | TRBD1 | CASSQGAMRTGELFF | TGTGCCAGCAGTCAGGGGGCAATGCGAACCGGGGAGCTGTTTTTT
TRBJ1-1 | TRBV15 | NA | NA | CATSSYSSNTEAFF | TGTGCCACCAGCAGTTACTCAAGTAACACTGAAGCTTTCTTT
TRBJ1-2 | TRBV29-1 | many | NA | CSVEQQASAYGYTF | TGCAGCGTTGAACAGCAGGCCTCCGCCTATGGCTACACCTTC
TRBJ1-2 | TRBV27 | NA | NA | CASSLSGFGYTF | TGTGCCAGCAGTTTATCGGGGTTTGGCTACACCTTC
TRBJ1-1 | TRBV12-3/TRBV12-4 | NA | NA | CASATGRGTEAFF | TGTGCCAGCGCCACGGGGCGCGGGACTGAAGCTTTCTTT
TRBJ1-1 | TRBV7-9 | many | TRBD1 | CASSSIGTGQPEAFF | TGTGCCAGCAGCTCGATCGGGACAGGCCAGCCTGAAGCTTTCTTT
TRBJ2-7 | TRBV29-1 | NA | TRBD1 | CSASDRAGYEQYF | TGCAGCGCCTCGGACAGGGCGGGCTACGAGCAGTACTTC